This T cell receptor beta chain was observed in a study of blood T cell repertoires in COVID-19. About the research overall: Collection of acute and convalescent COVID-19 samples took place in the United States, Italy and Spain.

As originally analysed: How many nucleated cells were present was estimated from reference gene primer amplification. Libraries were prepared by immunoSEQ multiplex PCR; TCRdb keeps only in-frame clonotypes and omits some of them. V and J calls and clone size are given by that table; D and trimming were obtained from the DNA. This table holds around 230,000 clones, roughly 86% found once. Living in 20 to 30 US areas, the participants were between about 18 and 90 years of age. Cohort assignment relied on participant-reported clinical history. Unmatched junction bases numbered 7, after V lost 4 bases and J lost 4 bases. Looked up from germline, CDR1 is SGHTA and CDR2 is FQGNSA. The CDR3 length is 15 residues.

The chain carries TRBV7-2 and TRBJ2-5, with 9 bases that match TRBD2. This sequence originates from a middle-aged woman with acute COVID-19. Sequenced: PBMCs or T cells enriched from blood (not recorded which). CDR3 protein: CASSWGLASTETQYF. In DNA form, the CDR3 reads TGTGCCAGCAGCTGGGGACTAGCTTCAACAGAGACCCAGTACTTC.